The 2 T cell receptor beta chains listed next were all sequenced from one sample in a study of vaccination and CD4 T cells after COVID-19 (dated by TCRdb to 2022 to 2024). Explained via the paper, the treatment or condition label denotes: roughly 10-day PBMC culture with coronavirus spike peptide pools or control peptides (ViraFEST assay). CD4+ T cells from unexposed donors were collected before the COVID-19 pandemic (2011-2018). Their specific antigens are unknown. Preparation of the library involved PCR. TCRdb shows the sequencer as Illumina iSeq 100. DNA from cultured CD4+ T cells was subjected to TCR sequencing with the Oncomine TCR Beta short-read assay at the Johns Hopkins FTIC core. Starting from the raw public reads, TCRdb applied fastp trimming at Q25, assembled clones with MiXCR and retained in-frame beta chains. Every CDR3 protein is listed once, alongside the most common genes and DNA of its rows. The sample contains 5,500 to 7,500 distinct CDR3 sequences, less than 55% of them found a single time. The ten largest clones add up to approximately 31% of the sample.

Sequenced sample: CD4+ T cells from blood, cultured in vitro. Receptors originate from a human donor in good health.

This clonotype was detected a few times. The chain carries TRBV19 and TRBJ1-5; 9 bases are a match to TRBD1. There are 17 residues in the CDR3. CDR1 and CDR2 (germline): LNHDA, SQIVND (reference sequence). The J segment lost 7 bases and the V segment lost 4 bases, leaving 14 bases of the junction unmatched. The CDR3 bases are TGTGCCAGTAGTAACTGGGACAGGGCGGAGGTTGAGCAGCCCCAGCATTTT. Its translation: CASSNWDRAEVEQPQHF.

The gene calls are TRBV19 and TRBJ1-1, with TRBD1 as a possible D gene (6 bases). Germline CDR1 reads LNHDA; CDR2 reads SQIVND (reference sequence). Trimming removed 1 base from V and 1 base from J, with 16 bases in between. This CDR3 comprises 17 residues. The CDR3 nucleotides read TGTGCCAGTAGTATAGGGGGGGCAGGGAGATCGAACACTGAAGCTTTCTTT. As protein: CASSIGGAGRSNTEAFF.